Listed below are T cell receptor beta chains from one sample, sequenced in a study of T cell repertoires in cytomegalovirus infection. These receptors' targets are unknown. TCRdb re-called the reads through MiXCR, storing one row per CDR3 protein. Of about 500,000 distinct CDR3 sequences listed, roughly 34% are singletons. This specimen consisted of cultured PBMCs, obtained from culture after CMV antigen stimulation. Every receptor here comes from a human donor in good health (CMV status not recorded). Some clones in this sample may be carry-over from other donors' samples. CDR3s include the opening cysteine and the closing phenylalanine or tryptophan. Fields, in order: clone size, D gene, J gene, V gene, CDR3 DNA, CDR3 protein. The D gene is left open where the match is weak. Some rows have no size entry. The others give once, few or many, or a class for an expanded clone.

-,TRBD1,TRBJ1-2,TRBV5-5,TGTGCCAGCAGCGGTGGACAGGGGGCGCATAATGGCTACACCTTC,CASSGGQGAHNGYTF
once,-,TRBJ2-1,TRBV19,TGTGCCAGTAGGGAAAGGTCCTACAATGAGCAGTTCTTC,CASRERSYNEQFF
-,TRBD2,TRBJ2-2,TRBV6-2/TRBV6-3,TGTGCCAGCAGTTGGAGGTTAGCGGGAGTTACCGGGGAGCTGTTTTTT,CASSWRLAGVTGELFF
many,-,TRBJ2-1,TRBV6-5,TGTGCCAGCAGTTACGGCGGCAGCGAAAATGCATTCTTC,CASSYGGSENAFF
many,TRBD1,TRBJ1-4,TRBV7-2,TGTGCCACCACGGGACAGGGGAATGAAAAACTGTTTTTT,CATTGQGNEKLFF
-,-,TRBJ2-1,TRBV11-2,TGTGCCAGCAGCTCCCTAAAGCGGGCGGCCCACGATAGCTCCTACAATGAGCAGTTCTTC,CASSSLKRAAHDSSYNEQFF
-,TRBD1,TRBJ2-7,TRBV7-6,TGTGCCAGCAGTTATCGTACAGGGGGCCAGAACGAGCAGTACTTC,CASSYRTGGQNEQYF
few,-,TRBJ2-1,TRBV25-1,TGTGCCAGCAGTGGGCAGGGGTACAATGAGCAGTTCTTC,CASSGQGYNEQFF
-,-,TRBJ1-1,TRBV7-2,TGTGCCAGCAGCTTAGGGGAGAGATTTGAAGCTTTCTTT,CASSLGERFEAFF
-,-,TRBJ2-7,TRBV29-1,TGCAGCGTCCGGGACGAAGGATACGAGCAGTACTTC,CSVRDEGYEQYF
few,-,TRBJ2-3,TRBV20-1,TGCAGTGCTGCCCAAGATACGCAGTATTTT,CSAAQDTQYF
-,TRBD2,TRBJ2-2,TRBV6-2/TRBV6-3,TGTGCCAGCAGAAAAAGGAAAACAAATTCCGGGACTAGCGGGATTTCCGGGGAGCTGTTTTTT,CASRKRKTNSGTSGISGELFF
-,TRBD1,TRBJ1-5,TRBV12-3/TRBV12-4,TGTGCCAGCACCGACTCGGACAGGCGGCCATCAATCAATCAGCCCCAGCATTTT,CASTDSDRRPSINQPQHF
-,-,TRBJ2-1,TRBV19,TGTGCCAGTAGTATAGGAGCACGGGGCAATTCGCAGTTCTTC,CASSIGARGNSQFF
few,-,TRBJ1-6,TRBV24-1,TGTGCCACCAGTGAATATAAGGATTCACCCCTCCACTTT,CATSEYKDSPLHF
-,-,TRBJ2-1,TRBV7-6,TGTGCCAGCAGCGTACTAGCATTATCATACAATGAGCAGTTCTTC,CASSVLALSYNEQFF
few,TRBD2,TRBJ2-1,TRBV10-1,TGCGCCAGCAGTGAGGGTGAAGCGGGAGACGATGAGCAGTTCTTC,CASSEGEAGDDEQFF
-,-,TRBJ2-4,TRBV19,TGTGCCAGTAGTAAGCAGGGGATTCATAGCATTCAGTACTTC,CASSKQGIHSIQYF
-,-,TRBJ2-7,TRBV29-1,TGCAGCGTTCGCGAGGGGGGGATCTACGAGCAGTACTTC,CSVREGGIYEQYF
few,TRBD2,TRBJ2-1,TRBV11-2,TGTGCCAGCAGCCCCGGGACTAGCGGGAGTTCTCTCAATGAGCAGTTCTTC,CASSPGTSGSSLNEQFF
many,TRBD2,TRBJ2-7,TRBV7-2,TGTGCCAGCAGCCCTCCTCTAGCGGGAGGTCAGTACGAGCAGTACTTC,CASSPPLAGGQYEQYF
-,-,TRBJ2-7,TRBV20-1,TGCAGCTCCAGGGGCCCCTACGAGCAGTACTTC,CSSRGPYEQYF
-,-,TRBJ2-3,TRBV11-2,TGTGCCAGCAGCTTAGACCAGACAGATACGCAGTATTTT,CASSLDQTDTQYF
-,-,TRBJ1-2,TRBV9,TGTGCCAGCAGCGCCCAATCCTCCTCGGGTAACTATGGCTACACCTTC,CASSAQSSSGNYGYTF
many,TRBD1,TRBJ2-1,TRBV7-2,TGTGCCAGCAGCTTAGAAGGGACAGGGGGTATCGGGCAGTTCTTC,CASSLEGTGGIGQFF
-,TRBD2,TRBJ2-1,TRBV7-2,TGTGCCAGCAGCCGCGGTGCTAGCGGCTACAATGAGCAGTTCTTC,CASSRGASGYNEQFF
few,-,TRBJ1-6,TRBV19,TGTGCCACCGTAGGACCGAATAATTCACCCCTCCACTTT,CATVGPNNSPLHF
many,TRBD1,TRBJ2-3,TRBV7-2,TGTGCCAGCAGCCCGGGACAGGGTATCACAGATACGCAGTATTTT,CASSPGQGITDTQYF
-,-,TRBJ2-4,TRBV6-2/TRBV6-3,TGTGCCAGCAAACGACAGGATGGTGGGAAAAACATTCAGTACTTC,CASKRQDGGKNIQYF
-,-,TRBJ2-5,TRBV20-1,TGCAGTGCTAGAGATCACTCGAAAGAGACCCAGTACTTC,CSARDHSKETQYF